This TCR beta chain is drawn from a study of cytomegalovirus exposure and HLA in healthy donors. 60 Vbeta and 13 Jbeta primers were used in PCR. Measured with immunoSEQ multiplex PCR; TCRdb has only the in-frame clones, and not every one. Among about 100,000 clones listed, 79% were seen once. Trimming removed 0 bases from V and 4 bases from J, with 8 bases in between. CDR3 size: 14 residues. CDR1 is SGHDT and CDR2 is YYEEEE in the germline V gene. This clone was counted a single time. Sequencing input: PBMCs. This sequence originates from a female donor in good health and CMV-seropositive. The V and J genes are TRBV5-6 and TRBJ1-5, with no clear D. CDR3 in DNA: TGTGCCAGCAGCTTGGGGGCAGGTAATCAGCCCCAGCATTTT. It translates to CASSLGAGNQPQHF.